One sample yielded the 10 T cell receptor beta chains listed below, sequenced in a study of blood T cell repertoires in COVID-19. Sequenced by immunoSEQ multiplex PCR; TCRdb stores in-frame clones only, minus some. The data hold roughly 160,000 clones, with about 80% observed a single time. The sample taken for sequencing was peripheral blood. The receptor source for this set is a man aged 65-85 years with active or convalescent COVID-19.

V is TRBV19 and J is TRBJ2-2, with TRBD2 identical over 10 bases. V trimming: 7 bases; J trimming: 7 bases; junction bases outside the gene matches: 6. The CDR3 spans 14 residues. Germline CDR1 is LNHDA and CDR2 is SQIVND (reference sequence). The CDR3 sequence: CASTEREGIGELFF. The CDR3 DNA sequence: TGTGCCAGTACGGAGCGGGAGGGGATCGGGGAGCTGTTTTTT.

The V call is TRBV27, the J call TRBJ2-5; maybe TRBD2 (6 bases). This CDR3 spans 13 amino acids. Germline-derived CDR1 and CDR2 are MNHEY and SMNVEV (reference sequence). Trimming shortened V by 5 bases and J by 5 bases, and 12 bases separated the two germline ends. Written as DNA, the CDR3 is TGTGCCAGCAGTCGTAAGGGGAGGGAGACCCAGTACTTC. Protein product: CASSRKGRETQYF.

The V call is TRBV9, the J call TRBJ1-3, with D possibly being TRBD1 (5 bases). The CDR3 runs to 13 residues. The ends were cut back, 6 bases at V and 5 bases at J, with 12 bases in the middle. Germline-derived CDR1 and CDR2 are SGDLS and YYNGEE. CDR3 DNA sequence: TGTGCCAGCACGGGGGGTTCTAGAAACACCATATATTTT. It is translated as CASTGGSRNTIYF. Based on the CDR3 plus reference TRBV9 and TRBJ1-3, the full variable domain is DSGVTQTPKHLITATGQRVTLRCSPRSGDLSVYWYQQSLDQGLQFLIQYYNGEERAKGNILERFSAQQFPDLHSELNLSSLELGDSALYFCASTGGSRNTIYFGEGSWLTVV.

The chain employs TRBV9 and TRBJ2-5; TRBD1 might be the D (6 bases). The CDR3 spans 13 residues. Germline loops: CDR1 SGDLS, CDR2 YYNGEE. Trimming removed 4 bases from V and 5 bases from J, with 12 bases in between. CDR3 sequence reads: CASSIRTGETQYF. The DNA for the CDR3 is TGTGCCAGCAGCATACGAACAGGGGAGACCCAGTACTTC.

The gene calls are TRBV27 and TRBJ1-6; D might be TRBD1 (5 bases). The CDR3 contains 17 residues. With 3 bases removed from V and 0 bases from J, the gap between germline ends came to 12 bases. CDR1 is MNHEY and CDR2 is SMNVEV in the germline V gene (reference sequence). The CDR3 loop reads CASSFRVVSSYNSPLHF. DNA of the CDR3: TGTGCCAGCAGTTTCAGGGTAGTGAGCTCCTATAATTCACCCCTCCACTTT.

With respect to this clone: In the same sample, other DNA sequences code for this CDR3. This chain links TRBV20-1 with TRBJ2-3; D is undetermined. The CDR3 totals 11 residues. Trimming stripped 6 bases from V and 0 bases from J, with 4 bases between. Germline CDR1 is DFQATT and CDR2 is SNEGSKA (reference sequence). The CDR3 nucleotides are TGCAGTGCCTATAGCACAGATACGCAGTATTTT. Protein sequence: CSAYSTDTQYF.

This chain links TRBV6-2 or TRBV6-3 with TRBJ1-2, with D maybe TRBD1 (5 bases). This CDR3 comprises 14 residues. The V gene's germline CDR1 is MNHEY and CDR2 SVGEGT. V was cut by 4 bases and J by 0 bases, with 9 bases left in between. The CDR3 sequence is CASSFSGTNYGYTF. The DNA for the CDR3 is TGTGCCAGCAGTTTTTCAGGGACTAACTATGGCTACACCTTC.

The gene calls are TRBV30 and TRBJ2-3, with 10 bases identical to TRBD2. The CDR3 spans 14 residues. Trimming took 6 bases from V and 2 from J; bases not matched to a gene: 5. CDR1 and CDR2 (germline): GTSNPN, SVGIG (reference sequence). The CDR3 DNA follows: TGTGCCTGTACCAGCGGGAGGGTCACAGATACGCAGTATTTT. This sequence encodes CACTSGRVTDTQYF.

This clone was seen repeatedly, ten times or more. The genes are TRBV29-1 and TRBJ2-3; D ambiguous. Trimming stripped 4 bases from V and 2 bases from J, with 10 bases between. The CDR3 is 13 amino acids. Germline V lookup: CDR1 SQVTM, CDR2 ANQGSEA. CDR3 DNA: TGCAGCGTTGTAGACTCAGTCACAGATACGCAGTATTTT. It is translated as CSVVDSVTDTQYF.

V is TRBV27 and J is TRBJ1-1, with 9 bases lining up with TRBD1. Trimming cost V 6 bases and J 8 bases; bases outside gene matches: 10. From germline, CDR1 is MNHEY and CDR2 SMNVEV (reference sequence). The CDR3 is 14 residues long. The CDR3 loop is CASSPRPGQGEAFF. CDR3 coding DNA: TGTGCCAGCAGCCCTAGACCGGGACAGGGCGAAGCTTTCTTT.